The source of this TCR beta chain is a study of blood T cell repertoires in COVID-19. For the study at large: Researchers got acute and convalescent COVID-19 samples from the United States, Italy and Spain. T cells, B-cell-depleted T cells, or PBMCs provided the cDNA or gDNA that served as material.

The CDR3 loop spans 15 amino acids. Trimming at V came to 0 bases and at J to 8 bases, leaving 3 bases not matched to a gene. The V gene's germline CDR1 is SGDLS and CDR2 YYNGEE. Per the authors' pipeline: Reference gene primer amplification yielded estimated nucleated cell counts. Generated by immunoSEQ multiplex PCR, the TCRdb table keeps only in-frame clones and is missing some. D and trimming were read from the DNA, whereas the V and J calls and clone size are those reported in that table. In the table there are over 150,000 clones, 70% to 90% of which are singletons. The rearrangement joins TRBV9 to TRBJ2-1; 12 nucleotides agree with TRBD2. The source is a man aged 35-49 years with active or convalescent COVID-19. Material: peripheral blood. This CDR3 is CASSVGTSGVDEQFF. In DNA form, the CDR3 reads TGTGCCAGCAGCGTAGGGACTAGCGGGGTGGATGAGCAGTTCTTC.